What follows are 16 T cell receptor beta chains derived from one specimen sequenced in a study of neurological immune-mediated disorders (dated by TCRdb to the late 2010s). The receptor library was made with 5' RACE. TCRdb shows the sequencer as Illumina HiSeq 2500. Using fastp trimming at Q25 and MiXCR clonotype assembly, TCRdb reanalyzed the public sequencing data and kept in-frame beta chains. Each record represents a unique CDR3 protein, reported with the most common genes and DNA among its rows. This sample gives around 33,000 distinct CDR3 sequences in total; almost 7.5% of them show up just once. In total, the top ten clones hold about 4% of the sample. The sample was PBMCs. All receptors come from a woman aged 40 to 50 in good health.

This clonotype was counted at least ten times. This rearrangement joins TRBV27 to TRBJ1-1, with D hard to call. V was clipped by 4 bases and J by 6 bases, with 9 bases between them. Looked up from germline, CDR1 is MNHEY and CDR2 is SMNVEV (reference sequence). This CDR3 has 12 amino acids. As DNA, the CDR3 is TGTGCCAGCAGTTGGGATCGGGCTGAAGCTTTCTTT. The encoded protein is CASSWDRAEAFF.

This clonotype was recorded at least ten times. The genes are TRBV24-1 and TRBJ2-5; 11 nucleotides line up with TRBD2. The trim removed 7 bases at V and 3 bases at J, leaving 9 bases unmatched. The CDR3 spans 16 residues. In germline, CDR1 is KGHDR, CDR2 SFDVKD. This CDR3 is CATSPGTSGLKETQYF. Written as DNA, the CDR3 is TGTGCCACCAGCCCTGGGACTAGCGGTCTTAAAGAGACCCAGTACTTC.

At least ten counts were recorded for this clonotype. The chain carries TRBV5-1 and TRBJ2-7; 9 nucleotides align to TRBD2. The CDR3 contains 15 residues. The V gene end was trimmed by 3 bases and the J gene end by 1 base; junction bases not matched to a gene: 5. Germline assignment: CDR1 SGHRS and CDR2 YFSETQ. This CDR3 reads CASSSLAGVSYEQYF. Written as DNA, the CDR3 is TGCGCCAGCAGCTCCTTAGCGGGAGTGTCCTACGAGCAGTACTTC. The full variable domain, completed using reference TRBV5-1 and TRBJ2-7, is KAGVTQTPRYLIKTRGQQVTLSCSPISGHRSVSWYQQTPGQGLQFLFEYFSETQRNKGNFPGRFSGRQFSNSRSEMNVSTLELGDSALYLCASSSLAGVSYEQYFGPGTRLTVT.

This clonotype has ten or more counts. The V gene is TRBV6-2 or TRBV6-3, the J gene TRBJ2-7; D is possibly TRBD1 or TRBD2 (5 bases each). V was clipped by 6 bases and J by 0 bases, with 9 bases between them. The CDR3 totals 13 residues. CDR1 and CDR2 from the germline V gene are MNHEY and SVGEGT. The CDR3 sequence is CASRRDASYEQYF. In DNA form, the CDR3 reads TGTGCCAGCAGAAGGGACGCCTCCTACGAGCAGTACTTC.

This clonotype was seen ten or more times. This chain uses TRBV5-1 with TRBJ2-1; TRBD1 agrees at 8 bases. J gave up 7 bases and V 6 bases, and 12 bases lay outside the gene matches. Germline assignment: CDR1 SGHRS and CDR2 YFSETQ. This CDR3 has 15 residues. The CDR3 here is CASTEDPGGRNEQFF. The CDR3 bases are TGCGCCAGCACCGAGGACCCAGGGGGCCGGAATGAGCAGTTCTTC.

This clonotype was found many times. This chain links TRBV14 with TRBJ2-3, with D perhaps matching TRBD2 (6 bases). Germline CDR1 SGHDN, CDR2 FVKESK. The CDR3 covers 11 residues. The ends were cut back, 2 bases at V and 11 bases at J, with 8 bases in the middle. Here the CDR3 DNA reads TGTGCCAGCAGCCAATCGGGGGTGCAGTATTTT. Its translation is CASSQSGVQYF. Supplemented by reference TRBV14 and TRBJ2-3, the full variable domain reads EAGVTQFPSHSVIEKGQTVTLRCDPISGHDNLYWYRRVMGKEIKFLLHFVKESKQDESGMPNNRFLAERTGGTYSTLKVQPAELEDSGVYFCASSQSGVQYFGPGTRLTVL.

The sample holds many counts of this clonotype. For the CDR3, the DNA is TGCAGTGCTAGAGATCGGGGTCGGGGCAATCAGCCCCAGCATTTT. Translating it yields CSARDRGRGNQPQHF. The V gene is TRBV20-1, the J gene TRBJ1-5; D gene uncertain. Looked up from germline, CDR1 is DFQATT and CDR2 is SNEGSKA (reference sequence). V lost 0 bases, J lost 2 bases, and 11 bases lay in between. The CDR3 extends over 15 amino acids.

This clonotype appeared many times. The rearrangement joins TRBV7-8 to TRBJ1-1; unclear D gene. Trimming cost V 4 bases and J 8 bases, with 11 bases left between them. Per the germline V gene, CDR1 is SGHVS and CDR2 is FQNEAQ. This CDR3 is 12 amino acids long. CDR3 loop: CASSYGGGEAFF. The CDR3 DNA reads TGTGCCAGCAGCTACGGCGGCGGAGAAGCTTTCTTT.

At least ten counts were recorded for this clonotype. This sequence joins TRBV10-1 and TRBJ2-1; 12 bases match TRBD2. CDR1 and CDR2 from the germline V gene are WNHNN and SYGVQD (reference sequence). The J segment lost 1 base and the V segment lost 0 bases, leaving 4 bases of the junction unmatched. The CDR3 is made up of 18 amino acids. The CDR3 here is CASSESTSGRGSYNEQFF. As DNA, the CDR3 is TGCGCCAGCAGTGAGTCGACTAGCGGGAGAGGGTCCTACAATGAGCAGTTCTTC.

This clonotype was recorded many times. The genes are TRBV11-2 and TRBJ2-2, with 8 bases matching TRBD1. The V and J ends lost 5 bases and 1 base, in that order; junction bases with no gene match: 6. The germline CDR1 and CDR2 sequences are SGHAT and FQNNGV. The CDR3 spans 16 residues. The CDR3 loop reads CASSPGGQGNTGELFF. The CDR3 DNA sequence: TGTGCCAGCAGCCCAGGGGGCCAGGGGAACACCGGGGAGCTGTTTTTT.

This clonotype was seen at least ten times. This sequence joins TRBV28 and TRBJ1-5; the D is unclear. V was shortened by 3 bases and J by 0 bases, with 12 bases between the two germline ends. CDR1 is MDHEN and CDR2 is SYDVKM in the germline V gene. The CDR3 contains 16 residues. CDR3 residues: CASSLADGYSNQPQHF. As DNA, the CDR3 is TGTGCCAGCAGTTTGGCGGACGGGTATAGCAATCAGCCCCAGCATTTT.

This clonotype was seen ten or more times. The CDR3 coding sequence is TGTGCCAGCAGCCCCCCCGGACTAGCGGGGGTAGAGACCCAGTACTTC. Encoded protein: CASSPPGLAGVETQYF. J is TRBJ2-5 and V is TRBV7-9; 13 bases line up with TRBD2. The V and J ends lost 5 bases and 4 bases, in that order; junction bases with no gene match: 7. The CDR3 spans 16 residues. In germline, CDR1 is SEHNR, CDR2 FQNEAQ (reference sequence).

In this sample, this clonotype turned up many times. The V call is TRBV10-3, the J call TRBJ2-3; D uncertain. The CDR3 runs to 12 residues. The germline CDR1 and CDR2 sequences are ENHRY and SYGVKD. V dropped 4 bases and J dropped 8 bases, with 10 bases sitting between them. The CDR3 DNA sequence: TGTGCCATCAGTGGGACCTCGGGTACGCAGTATTTT. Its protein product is CAISGTSGTQYF.

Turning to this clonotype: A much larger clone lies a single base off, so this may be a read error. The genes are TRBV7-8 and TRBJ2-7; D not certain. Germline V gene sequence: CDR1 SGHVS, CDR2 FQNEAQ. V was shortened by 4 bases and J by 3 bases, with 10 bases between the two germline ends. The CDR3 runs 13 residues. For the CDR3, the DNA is TGTGCCAGCAGCTCGACCGACCTCTACGAGCAGTACTTC. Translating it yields CASSSTDLYEQYF.

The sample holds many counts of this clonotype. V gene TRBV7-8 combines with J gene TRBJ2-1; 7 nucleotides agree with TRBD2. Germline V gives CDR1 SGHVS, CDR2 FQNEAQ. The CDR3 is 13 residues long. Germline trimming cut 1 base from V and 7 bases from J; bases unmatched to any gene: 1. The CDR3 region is CASSLGGGNEQFF. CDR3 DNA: TGTGCCAGCAGCTTAGGGGGAGGGAATGAGCAGTTCTTC.

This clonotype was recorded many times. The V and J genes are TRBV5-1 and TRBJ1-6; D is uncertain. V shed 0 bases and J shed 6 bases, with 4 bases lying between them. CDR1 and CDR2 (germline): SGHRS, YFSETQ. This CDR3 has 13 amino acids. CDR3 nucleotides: TGCGCCAGCAGCTTGGGCAGTAATTCACCCCTCCACTTT. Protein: CASSLGSNSPLHF. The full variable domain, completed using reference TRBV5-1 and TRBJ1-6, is KAGVTQTPRYLIKTRGQQVTLSCSPISGHRSVSWYQQTPGQGLQFLFEYFSETQRNKGNFPGRFSGRQFSNSRSEMNVSTLELGDSALYLCASSLGSNSPLHFGNGTRLTVT.